Presented here are 23 T cell receptor beta chains from one specimen sequenced in a study of blood T cell repertoires in COVID-19. TCRdb's table, derived via immunoSEQ multiplex PCR, lists solely in-frame clones and lacks some. Of around 100,000 clones in the sample, roughly 84% are singletons; the top ten hold 2.1%. Sequencing was done on a sample of peripheral blood. These receptors all come from a human donor in a cohort sampled during active COVID-19.

This CDR3 reads CASRGAGQANSPLHF. The DNA for the CDR3 is TGTGCCAGCAGGGGCGCGGGACAGGCGAATTCACCCCTCCACTTT. This chain joins TRBV2 and TRBJ1-6; 8 positions match TRBD1. The V gene's germline CDR1 is SNHLY and CDR2 FYNNEI. V gave up 6 bases and J gave up 7 bases; unmatched junction bases: 8. The length of the CDR3 is 15 residues.

V is TRBV5-1 and J is TRBJ1-1, with 8 bases lining up with TRBD1. In germline, CDR1 is SGHRS, CDR2 YFSETQ. Germline trimming cut 6 bases from V and 1 base from J; bases unmatched to any gene: 5. CDR3 length equals 14 residues. The CDR3 DNA sequence: TGCGCCAGCACCGGACAGGGAGCGAACACTGAAGCTTTCTTT. Translating it yields CASTGQGANTEAFF.

This clone was found a few times. V usage is TRBV5-1 and J usage is TRBJ2-2; 9 nucleotides agree with TRBD1. The germline V gene has CDR1 SGHRS and CDR2 YFSETQ. This CDR3 comprises 17 residues. The trim removed 4 bases at V and 3 bases at J, leaving 10 bases unmatched. The CDR3 sequence: CASSSPRDRADTGELFF. For the CDR3, the DNA is TGCGCCAGCAGCAGCCCCCGGGACAGGGCGGACACCGGGGAGCTGTTTTTT.

The chain links TRBV27 to TRBJ2-5, with 7 bases lining up with TRBD1. Unmatched junction bases numbered 7, after V lost 1 base and J lost 5 bases. This CDR3 spans 15 amino acids. Germline CDR1 MNHEY, CDR2 SMNVEV (reference sequence). In DNA form, the CDR3 reads TGTGCCAGCAGTTTATGGGCAGGGGGACGGGAGACCCAGTACTTC. Encoded protein: CASSLWAGGRETQYF.

The chain carries TRBV30 and TRBJ1-2; the D gene is possibly TRBD1 (5 bases). Trimming took off 0 bases at V and 6 bases at J, with 26 bases between the two ends. Germline V gives CDR1 GTSNPN, CDR2 SVGIG (reference sequence). This CDR3 has 18 residues. The CDR3 region is CAWSVSGLLTGTTHGYTF. DNA for the CDR3: TGTGCCTGGAGTGTCTCGGGTCTACTGACCGGGACTACGCATGGCTACACCTTC.

CDR3 residues: CATSDYPRGGAGGGNEQFF. The CDR3 DNA sequence: TGTGCCACCAGTGATTACCCACGAGGTGGGGCGGGAGGAGGCAATGAGCAGTTCTTC. The V gene is TRBV24-1, the J gene TRBJ2-1; TRBD2 matches at 8 bases. V lost 2 bases to trimming and J lost 6 bases; unmatched junction nucleotides: 17. CDR1 and CDR2 from the germline V gene are KGHDR and SFDVKD. CDR3 size: 19 residues.

The chain uses TRBV7-3 and TRBJ2-1; 9 bases align to TRBD2. With 8 bases clipped from V and 4 bases from J, the junction kept 6 bases outside the gene matches. Germline CDR1 and CDR2: SGHTA and FQGTGA. The CDR3 covers 14 residues. Here the CDR3 reads CASSATSGYNEQFF. CDR3 in DNA: TGTGCCAGCTCGGCGACTAGCGGATACAATGAGCAGTTCTTC.

The rearrangement joins TRBV4-1 to TRBJ2-2; D gene unclear. Germline-derived CDR1 and CDR2 are MGHRA and YSYEKL. The V end lost 0 bases, the J end lost 6 bases, and 11 bases lay between the germline ends. There are 15 residues in the CDR3. CDR3 nucleotide sequence: TGCGCCAGCAGCCAAGATTCTAGGTTTCCCGGGGAGCTGTTTTTT. Amino acid sequence: CASSQDSRFPGELFF.

This clone is medium-sized within its sample. The chain has TRBV7-2 and TRBJ2-7, with 7 bases identical to TRBD2. This CDR3 has 16 residues. V trimming: 6 bases; J trimming: 0 bases; junction bases outside the gene matches: 11. Germline CDR1 is SGHTA and CDR2 is FQGNSA. The CDR3: CASSQQPGGSSYEQYF. In DNA, the CDR3 is TGTGCCAGCAGTCAACAACCGGGCGGGAGCTCCTACGAGCAGTACTTC.

This chain uses TRBV15 with TRBJ2-1; D unclear. Germline-derived CDR1 and CDR2 are LNHNV and YYDKDF (reference sequence). CDR3 length: 15 amino acids. The V end lost 0 bases, the J end lost 6 bases, and 12 bases lay between the germline ends. The CDR3 DNA reads TGTGCCACCAGCAGAGATTCGGTTCTTACCAATGAGCAGTTCTTC. Its protein product is CATSRDSVLTNEQFF. Full variable domain (outside the CDR3, taken from reference TRBV15 and TRBJ2-1): DAMVIQNPRYQVTQFGKPVTLSCSQTLNHNVMYWYQQKSSQAPKLLFHYYDKDFNNEADTPDNFQSRRPNTSFCFLDIRSPGLGDTAMYLCATSRDSVLTNEQFFGPGTRLTVL.

This clone was recorded only once. Other DNA sequences in this sample translate to the same CDR3. The J gene is TRBJ2-5, the V gene TRBV24-1; maybe TRBD2 (7 bases). CDR3 length: 15 residues. Trimming shortened V by 3 bases and J by 4 bases, and 14 bases separated the two germline ends. CDR1 KGHDR and CDR2 SFDVKD come from the germline V gene. The CDR3 DNA sequence: TGTGCCACCAGTGATCCGGGGGGCGCTGGAGAGACCCAGTACTTC. Its protein product is CATSDPGGAGETQYF.

This rearrangement joins TRBV2 to TRBJ2-1; 12 nucleotides align to TRBD2. V lost 4 bases, J lost 9 bases, and 4 bases stayed unmatched. CDR1 is SNHLY and CDR2 is FYNNEI in the germline V gene. The CDR3 loop spans 14 amino acids. The CDR3 nucleotides read TGTGCCAGCAGTGGACTAGCGGGAGCAGGTGAGCAGTTCTTC. Protein product: CASSGLAGAGEQFF.

V and J are TRBV5-6 and TRBJ2-6; tentative D call: TRBD1 (5 bases). The germline CDR1 and CDR2 sequences are SGHDT and YYEEEE. The ends were cut back, 3 bases at V and 2 bases at J, with 12 bases in the middle. This CDR3 region has 16 residues. The CDR3 coding sequence is TGTGCCAGCAGCTCCCTGTTAGGGGCTGGGGCCAACGTCCTGACTTTC. It codes for CASSSLLGAGANVLTF.

The chain employs TRBV18 and TRBJ2-7; TRBD2 matches 10 bases. The CDR3 runs 14 residues. V lost 6 bases, J lost 2 bases, and 4 bases stayed unmatched. CDR1 is KGHSH, CDR2 LQKENI, per germline. CDR3 in amino acids: CASSPGTSAYEQYF. DNA of the CDR3: TGTGCCAGCTCTCCGGGGACTAGCGCCTACGAGCAGTACTTC.

The chain carries TRBV24-1 and TRBJ1-2, with no clear D. CDR3 size: 13 residues. The germline CDR1 and CDR2 sequences are KGHDR and SFDVKD. V dropped 2 bases and J dropped 3 bases, with 6 bases sitting between them. The CDR3 DNA sequence: TGTGCCACCAGTGATTCCGCAGACTATGGCTACACCTTC. Translating it yields CATSDSADYGYTF.

The chain's CDR3 is CASSLARANTGELFF. CDR3 DNA: TGTGCCAGCAGCTTAGCCAGGGCGAACACCGGGGAGCTGTTTTTT. The V gene is TRBV7-2, the J gene TRBJ2-2; D might be TRBD1 (5 bases). The CDR3 totals 15 residues. Germline CDR1 and CDR2: SGHTA and FQGNSA. The V end lost 0 bases, the J end lost 0 bases, and 5 bases lay between the germline ends. Full variable domain (remainder filled in from reference TRBV7-2 and TRBJ2-2): GAGVSQSPSNKVTEKGKDVELRCDPISGHTALYWYRQSLGQGLEFLIYFQGNSAPDKSGLPSDRFSAERTGGSVSTLTIQRTQQEDSAVYLCASSLARANTGELFFGEGSRLTVL.

The genes are TRBV6-1 and TRBJ2-7, with 7 bases fitting TRBD2. After removal of 1 base from V and 3 bases from J, the junction contained 9 bases not matched to a gene. The CDR3 is made up of 16 amino acids. CDR1 is MNHNS and CDR2 is SASEGT in the germline V gene. This chain's CDR3 is CASSEGGRGEYYEQYF. The CDR3 DNA sequence: TGTGCCAGCAGTGAAGGGGGCCGGGGGGAATACTACGAGCAGTACTTC.

The V and J genes are TRBV4-3 and TRBJ2-6, with D possibly being TRBD1 (5 bases). The CDR3 length is 16 residues. The ends were cut back, 4 bases at V and 1 base at J, with 11 bases in the middle. Looked up from germline, CDR1 is LGHNA and CDR2 is YSLEER. Here the CDR3 reads CASSPTGISGANVLTF. CDR3 coding DNA: TGCGCCAGCAGCCCCACAGGTATATCTGGGGCCAACGTCCTGACTTTC.

This clone was observed a handful of times. The chain links TRBV9 to TRBJ1-1, with 8 bases that match TRBD1. Per germline, CDR1 SGDLS and CDR2 YYNGEE. The CDR3 has 16 amino acids. Trimming cost V 0 bases and J 1 base; bases outside gene matches: 5. The CDR3 DNA reads TGTGCCAGCAGCGTAGGGGCAGGGGGCGAGAACACTGAAGCTTTCTTT. Residues: CASSVGAGGENTEAFF.

The V gene is TRBV11-2, the J gene TRBJ2-7; 9 nucleotides agree with TRBD2. This CDR3 region has 18 residues. Germline V lookup: CDR1 SGHAT, CDR2 FQNNGV. V lost 2 bases and J lost 0; bases outside the gene matches: 11. The CDR3 protein is CASSLPVTTSGFSYEQYF. CDR3 coding DNA: TGTGCCAGCAGCTTACCAGTCACGACTAGCGGCTTCTCCTACGAGCAGTACTTC.

The chain links TRBV4-3 to TRBJ2-3, with TRBD2 matching 16 bases. CDR1 and CDR2 (germline): LGHNA, YSLEER. V lost 0 bases, J lost 0 bases, and 3 bases stayed unmatched. The CDR3 totals 19 residues. The CDR3 protein is CASSQEGLAGGQSTDTQYF. For the CDR3, the DNA is TGCGCCAGCAGCCAAGAGGGACTAGCGGGGGGGCAGAGCACAGATACGCAGTATTTT.

The V gene is TRBV4-1, the J gene TRBJ1-2; TRBD1 might be the D (5 bases). CDR1 MGHRA and CDR2 YSYEKL come from the germline V gene. CDR3 length: 17 amino acids. Trimming cost V 0 bases and J 4 bases, with 18 bases left between them. The CDR3 DNA is TGCGCCAGCAGCCAAGACGGGTCTGGCAGGGCAATCTATGGCTACACCTTC. It specifies CASSQDGSGRAIYGYTF.

This clone was detected a few times. The chain recombines TRBV6-4 with TRBJ1-4; 9 nucleotides line up with TRBD1. Germline V CDR1 and CDR2: MRHNA, SNTAGT. The CDR3 spans 14 residues. With 2 bases clipped from V and 11 bases from J, the junction kept 6 bases outside the gene matches. The CDR3 nucleotides are TGTGCCAGCAGTGACGGGACAGGGAGCGGCAAACTGTTTTTT. It is translated as CASSDGTGSGKLFF.